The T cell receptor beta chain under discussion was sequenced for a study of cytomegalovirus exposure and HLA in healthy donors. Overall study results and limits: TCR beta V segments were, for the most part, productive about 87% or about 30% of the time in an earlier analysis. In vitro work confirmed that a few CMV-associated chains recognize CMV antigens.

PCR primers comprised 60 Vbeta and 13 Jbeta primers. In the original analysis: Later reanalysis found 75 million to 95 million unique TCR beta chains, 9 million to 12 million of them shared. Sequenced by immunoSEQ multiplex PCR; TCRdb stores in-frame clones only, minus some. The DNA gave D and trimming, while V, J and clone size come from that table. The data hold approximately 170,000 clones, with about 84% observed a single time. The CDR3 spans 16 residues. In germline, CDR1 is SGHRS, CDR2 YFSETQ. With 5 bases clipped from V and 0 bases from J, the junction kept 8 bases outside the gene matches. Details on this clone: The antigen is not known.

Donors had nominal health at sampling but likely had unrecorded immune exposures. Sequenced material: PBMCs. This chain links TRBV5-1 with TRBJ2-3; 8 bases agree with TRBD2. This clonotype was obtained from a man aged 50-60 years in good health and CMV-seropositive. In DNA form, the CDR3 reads TGCGCCAGCAGTGGCGGGGGGTCCCCTAGCACAGATACGCAGTATTTT. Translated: CASSGGGSPSTDTQYF.